The T cell receptor beta chain described here comes from a study of T-cell reconstitution after alpha-beta-depleted transplantation in children. Findings and caveats of the study: From surviving recipient T cells and thymic progenitors came the high day-60 TCRbeta diversity observed in some patients. After transplant, at about two months, alpha-beta T cells were reportedly derived from several hundred expanded graft clones. When one year had passed after transplant, most T-cell counts and diversity came from newly produced T cells.

Concerning this clonotype itself: Its antigen is still unknown. A much larger clonotype is one base distant, so this may be a read error. This is likely a read error, given that the CDR3 carries no conserved phenylalanine or tryptophan at its end.

The CDR3 consists of 16 residues. From germline, CDR1 is LGHNA and CDR2 YSLEER. V lost 4 bases and J lost 8; bases outside the gene matches: 11. TCRbeta library preparation incorporated unique molecular identifiers. Via MiXCR, TCRdb re-called the PCR reads, giving one row per CDR3 protein. The sample includes 450,000 to 600,000 distinct CDR3 sequences, 10% to 13% of them seen just once. This clonotype was obtained from a child aged 2-15 years with inherited bone marrow failure, due to receive a stem cell transplant. Here the sequenced sample was PBMCs, taken before TCRalphabeta/CD19-depleted stem cell transplant. The J gene is TRBJ1-6, the V gene TRBV4-3; TRBD1 matches at 7 bases. This chain's CDR3 is CASSRAQGQGDSPLHS. In DNA form, the CDR3 reads TGCGCCAGCAGCCGGGCTCAGGGGCAGGGGGATTCACCCCTCCACTCT.